One and the same sample provided the 21 T cell receptor beta chains below, sequenced in a study of CD8 T cells in Susac syndrome. Random hexamers were used to reverse transcribe the RNA input (roughly 0.5 to 1 ug). TCRdb re-called the immunoSEQ multiplex PCR reads with MiXCR, one entry per CDR3 protein. The sample yields over 95,000 distinct CDR3 sequences, about 90% seen once. The source material was CD4+ T cells from PBMCs. The origin of the receptors is a human donor in good health.

This clonotype has more than one count but fewer than ten. V is TRBV7-2 and J is TRBJ2-6; D unclear. The V end was cut by 2 bases, the J end by 1 base, with 9 bases between. This CDR3 spans 16 amino acids. Germline CDR1 is SGHTA and CDR2 is FQGNSA. CDR3 DNA: TGTGCCAGCAGCTTATATCACGATTCTGGGGCCAACGTCCTGACTTTC. Its protein product is CASSLYHDSGANVLTF.

The V call is TRBV20-1, the J call TRBJ1-1; 9 positions agree with TRBD1. Losses at the gene ends were 8 bases for V and 4 bases for J; bases not matched to a gene: 5. The CDR3 consists of 12 residues. Per germline, CDR1 DFQATT and CDR2 SNEGSKA (reference sequence). CDR3 bases: TGCAGTTTGGACAGGGGAGGCACTGAAGCTTTCTTT. This codes for CSLDRGGTEAFF.

This chain uses TRBV9 with TRBJ2-2; possible D gene TRBD1, 7 bases. The germline V and J ends were trimmed by 4 bases and 7 bases, with 26 bases remaining between them. CDR1 is SGDLS and CDR2 is YYNGEE in the germline V gene. This CDR3 has 18 residues. CDR3 amino acids: CASSFYQRAGTAGGELFF. The CDR3, as DNA: TGTGCCAGCAGCTTCTACCAACGGGCCGGGACAGCGGGCGGGGAGCTGTTTTTT.

The chain carries TRBV20-1 and TRBJ2-7; D gene uncertain. Between the trimmed V and J ends, which lost 4 bases and 0 bases, there was a span of 7 bases. This CDR3 contains 12 residues. Germline CDR1 reads DFQATT; CDR2 reads SNEGSKA (reference sequence). The CDR3 DNA sequence: TGCAGTGCTAAGTCCGCCTCCTACGAGCAGTACTTC. Translation gives CSAKSASYEQYF.

The J gene is TRBJ2-5, the V gene TRBV24-1; a weak D match, TRBD1 (6 bases). Germline V lookup: CDR1 KGHDR, CDR2 SFDVKD. Trimming cost V 7 bases and J 5 bases, with 10 bases left between them. CDR3 length equals 12 residues. The CDR3 loop reads CATRGAGETQYF. In DNA, the CDR3 is TGTGCCACCAGGGGGGCAGGGGAGACCCAGTACTTC.

The gene calls are TRBV10-3 and TRBJ1-3, with TRBD1 matching over 7 bases. J gave up 0 bases and V 5 bases, and 4 bases lay outside the gene matches. The CDR3 loop spans 15 amino acids. CDR1 is ENHRY, CDR2 SYGVKD, per germline. In DNA form, the CDR3 reads TGTGCCATCAGTACAGGGGACACCTCTGGAAACACCATATATTTT. This codes for CAISTGDTSGNTIYF.

This rearrangement joins TRBV7-2 to TRBJ2-5; D is tentatively TRBD1 or TRBD2 (5 bases each). Trimming took 5 bases from V and 5 from J, leaving 12 bases between them. Germline lookup yields CDR1 SGHTA and CDR2 FQGNSA. CDR3 length equals 13 residues. DNA for the CDR3: TGTGCCAGCAGCCCGCAGGGCGGGGAGACCCAGTACTTC. Translation: CASSPQGGETQYF.

The gene calls are TRBV20-1 and TRBJ1-5; no firm D call. Germline-derived CDR1 and CDR2 are DFQATT and SNEGSKA (reference sequence). Deletions cut 3 bases from V and 2 bases from J, with 11 bases between. CDR3 length: 14 amino acids. The CDR3 spells CSASEMAGNQPQHF. CDR3 nucleotides: TGCAGTGCTAGCGAGATGGCAGGCAATCAGCCCCAGCATTTT.

This sequence joins TRBV6-5 and TRBJ2-2; 9 positions match TRBD1. The CDR3 loop spans 15 amino acids. Germline CDR1 and CDR2: MNHEY and SVGAGI. V gave up 8 bases and J gave up 2 bases; unmatched junction bases: 6. CDR3 region: CASVRGQGNTGELFF. The CDR3 DNA sequence: TGTGCCAGCGTTAGGGGACAGGGCAACACCGGGGAGCTGTTTTTT.

V usage is TRBV20-1 and J usage is TRBJ2-7; 8 bases agree with TRBD2. This CDR3 is 14 amino acids long. V lost 0 bases, J lost 5 bases, and 6 bases stayed unmatched. Germline values: CDR1 DFQATT, CDR2 SNEGSKA (reference sequence). In nucleotides, the CDR3 is TGCAGTGCTAGAGAGGACGGGGGGGGTCACGAGCAGTACTTC. Residues: CSAREDGGGHEQYF.

V gene TRBV4-1 combines with J gene TRBJ2-3; D is possibly TRBD2 (5 bases). V was trimmed by 0 bases and J by 2 bases, leaving 15 bases between them. This CDR3 contains 17 residues. CDR1 is MGHRA and CDR2 is YSYEKL in the germline V gene. The CDR3 DNA follows: TGCGCCAGCAGCCAAGAGAGGACCGGGGTCAACACAGATACGCAGTATTTT. It codes for CASSQERTGVNTDTQYF.

V usage is TRBV20-1 and J usage is TRBJ2-1; D is undetermined. Germline V lookup: CDR1 DFQATT, CDR2 SNEGSKA (reference sequence). The CDR3 runs to 13 residues. V lost 0 bases, J lost 7 bases, and 10 bases lay in between. The CDR3 loop reads CSARDHRVNEQFF. The CDR3, as DNA: TGCAGTGCTAGAGATCATCGAGTAAATGAGCAGTTCTTC.

The CDR3 loop is CSARDTASPYEQYF. The CDR3 nucleotides read TGCAGTGCTAGAGATACCGCATCTCCTTACGAGCAGTACTTC. This chain uses TRBV20-1 with TRBJ2-7; D not certain. V dropped 0 bases and J dropped 4 bases, with 13 bases sitting between them. Per the germline V gene, CDR1 is DFQATT and CDR2 is SNEGSKA (reference sequence). CDR3 size: 14 residues.

This rearrangement joins TRBV12-3 or TRBV12-4 to TRBJ2-6; TRBD1 aligns across 7 bases. The length of the CDR3 is 15 residues. The ends lost 6 bases at V and 4 bases at J; junction bases unmatched: 6. The CDR3 DNA is TGTGCCAGCAGGCAAACAGGGGACGGGGCCAACGTCCTGACTTTC. This codes for CASRQTGDGANVLTF.

This sequence joins TRBV6-1 and TRBJ2-7, with D possibly being TRBD1 or TRBD2 (6 bases each). Trimming pared 3 bases from V and 7 bases from J, leaving 16 bases between. The CDR3 consists of 14 residues. From germline, CDR1 is MNHNS and CDR2 SASEGT. The DNA for the CDR3 is TGTGCCAGCAGTGACCGGGGGCCCCCGGAAGAGCAGTACTTC. Translating gives CASSDRGPPEEQYF.

The chain joins TRBV27 to TRBJ2-7; D is unresolved. The CDR3 consists of 13 residues. Germline-derived CDR1 and CDR2 are MNHEY and SMNVEV (reference sequence). V lost 7 bases and J lost 3, with 13 bases in between. CDR3 sequence reads: CASTDKGFYEQYF. CDR3 nucleotides: TGTGCCAGCACAGACAAGGGCTTCTACGAGCAGTACTTC.

The sample holds a few counts of this clonotype. This sequence joins TRBV12-3 or TRBV12-4 and TRBJ2-1; D gene ambiguous. CDR3 length: 13 amino acids. V was trimmed by 5 bases and J by 6 bases, leaving 11 bases between them. The DNA for the CDR3 is TGTGCCAGCAGTCCATATCGAGGCAATGAGCAGTTCTTC. This translates into CASSPYRGNEQFF.

This sequence joins TRBV28 and TRBJ1-2; a possible D gene is TRBD1 (5 bases). The CDR3 has 14 residues. The V end lost 5 bases, the J end lost 6 bases, and 16 bases lay between the germline ends. The germline V gene encodes CDR1 MDHEN and CDR2 SYDVKM. CDR3 in amino acids: CASSPDSRRDGYTF. The CDR3 nucleotides read TGTGCCAGCAGTCCCGACAGCCGCAGGGATGGCTACACCTTC.

This clonotype showed up just once. The CDR3 DNA reads as TGTGCCAGCACTCCCGGGACAGGGGGGAGCGGTGGCTACACCTTC. Translation: CASTPGTGGSGGYTF. The genes are TRBV12-3 or TRBV12-4 and TRBJ1-2; 11 positions agree with TRBD1. The trim removed 7 bases at V and 7 bases at J, leaving 11 bases unmatched. The CDR3 contains 15 residues.

The chain joins TRBV29-1 to TRBJ2-2; D ambiguous. This CDR3 comprises 18 residues. Germline V gene sequence: CDR1 SQVTM, CDR2 ANQGSEA. The V end was cut by 0 bases, the J end by 7 bases, with 24 bases between. The CDR3 sequence is CSVEDGELWTVMSGELFF. CDR3 nucleotide sequence: TGCAGCGTTGAAGATGGGGAACTCTGGACCGTCATGAGCGGGGAGCTGTTTTTT.

The V and J genes are TRBV4-1 and TRBJ1-1, with a tentative D call TRBD1 (6 bases). The V and J ends lost 3 bases and 1 base respectively, with 9 bases between them. CDR1 is MGHRA and CDR2 is YSYEKL in the germline V gene. This CDR3 is built from 14 residues. The CDR3 coding sequence is TGCGCCAGCAGCCAGTTGACAGGGAACACTGAAGCTTTCTTT. This translates into CASSQLTGNTEAFF.